Listed here are 8 T cell receptor beta chains from one sample, sequenced in a study of blood T cells in healthy people across ages. The second PCR ran roughly 6 to 12 cycles with a sample-barcoded 5' primer and J-beta primers. TCRdb re-called the 5' RACE reads with MiXCR, one entry per CDR3 protein. The sample holds fewer than 800,000 distinct CDR3 sequences, around 21% seen once. Sequenced material: blood. The source of these receptors is a man aged 70 or older in good health.

In its sample, this clonotype was seen a few times. The chain has TRBV5-1 and TRBJ1-1; TRBD1 aligns across 8 bases. The germline gives CDR1 SGHRS, CDR2 YFSETQ. With 0 bases clipped from V and 2 bases from J, the junction kept 6 bases outside the gene matches. This CDR3 is built from 16 residues. Here the CDR3 reads CASSLGPGGLNTEAFF. CDR3 nucleotide sequence: TGCGCCAGCAGCTTGGGCCCAGGGGGCTTAAACACTGAAGCTTTCTTT.

The chain has TRBV9 and TRBJ2-1, with D perhaps matching TRBD2 (5 bases). The CDR3 totals 15 residues. Germline V gives CDR1 SGDLS, CDR2 YYNGEE. V was pared by 0 bases and J by 4 bases, with 11 bases between. The CDR3 nucleotides read TGTGCCAGCAGCGTAGCCCTAGCCGCGTACAATGAGCAGTTCTTC. Its protein is CASSVALAAYNEQFF.

CDR3 region: CASSGVTGGPYEQYF. CDR3 in DNA: TGTGCCAGCAGCGGCGTCACGGGAGGGCCCTACGAGCAGTACTTC. V is TRBV3-1 and J is TRBJ2-5, with 8 bases lining up with TRBD2. The DNA end is a closer match to TRBJ2-7, so the J assignment may be wrong. Germline V lookup: CDR1 LGHDT, CDR2 YNNKEL (reference sequence). This CDR3 has 15 amino acids.

This clonotype was picked up a small number of times. The V call is TRBV20-1, the J call TRBJ2-3, with 7 bases fitting TRBD2. Per germline, CDR1 DFQATT and CDR2 SNEGSKA (reference sequence). With 6 bases clipped from V and 2 bases from J, the junction kept 11 bases outside the gene matches. The CDR3 length is 15 residues. The CDR3 DNA sequence: TGCAGTGCAAGATCTCTAGCGGAATTCACAGATACGCAGTATTTT. This translates into CSARSLAEFTDTQYF.

This clonotype was counted a few times. The gene calls are TRBV3-1 and TRBJ2-3; D possibly corresponds to TRBD1 (6 bases). Trimming removed 4 bases at V and 1 base at J, with 15 bases between. The CDR3 runs 16 residues. Germline values: CDR1 LGHDT, CDR2 YNNKEL (reference sequence). The CDR3 nucleotides are TGTGCCAGCAGCCCCCGGGCAGGGGACCGCACAGATACGCAGTATTTT. Translated, it gives CASSPRAGDRTDTQYF.

A few counts support this clonotype. This chain connects TRBV24-1 to TRBJ2-5; 8 bases are shared with TRBD2. With V trimmed by 3 bases and J by 5 bases, 7 bases remained unmatched. This CDR3 comprises 15 residues. The germline V gene encodes CDR1 KGHDR and CDR2 SFDVKD. The CDR3 is CATSDPSGSGETQYF. The CDR3 bases are TGTGCCACCAGTGATCCGAGCGGGAGTGGGGAGACCCAGTACTTC.

The rearrangement joins TRBV27 to TRBJ2-7; TRBD1 might be the D (6 bases). In germline, CDR1 is MNHEY, CDR2 SMNVEV (reference sequence). The CDR3 runs 15 residues. Trimming left V 0 bases short and J 6 bases short, with 15 bases between. The CDR3 region is CASSLSAGVASEQYF. CDR3 nucleotides: TGTGCCAGCAGTTTATCGGCAGGGGTTGCTTCCGAGCAGTACTTC.

The sample holds one count of this clonotype. The chain couples TRBV13 to TRBJ2-1; 8 bases align to TRBD1. This CDR3 is built from 14 residues. Trimming removed 3 bases from V and 6 bases from J; junction bases left unmatched: 4. Germline V gene data show CDR1 as PRHDT and CDR2 as FYEKMQ (reference sequence). The CDR3 loop reads CASSFPTGGNEQFF. CDR3 sequence (DNA): TGTGCCAGCAGCTTCCCTACAGGGGGCAATGAGCAGTTCTTC.